This T cell receptor beta chain emerged from a study of identical twins. The CDR3 runs 18 residues. Germline loops: CDR1 LNHDA, CDR2 SQIVND (reference sequence). J lost 0 bases, V lost 2 bases, and 7 bases had no gene match. TCRdb reprocessed the 5' RACE reads with MiXCR, giving one entry per CDR3 protein. The sample consists of around 530,000 distinct CDR3 sequences, roughly 15% of them appearing once. There are a few counts of this clonotype. These data were also filed under a second study, of yellow fever vaccine responses in identical twins.

V and J are TRBV19 and TRBJ2-3; 11 bases line up with TRBD2. This receptor was obtained from a woman aged 18 to 35 in good health. Material: CD4+ T cells sorted from blood. The CDR3 region is CASSITAGTSGSTDTQYF. The CDR3 DNA sequence: TGTGCCAGTAGTATAACCGCCGGGACTAGCGGTAGCACAGATACGCAGTATTTT.